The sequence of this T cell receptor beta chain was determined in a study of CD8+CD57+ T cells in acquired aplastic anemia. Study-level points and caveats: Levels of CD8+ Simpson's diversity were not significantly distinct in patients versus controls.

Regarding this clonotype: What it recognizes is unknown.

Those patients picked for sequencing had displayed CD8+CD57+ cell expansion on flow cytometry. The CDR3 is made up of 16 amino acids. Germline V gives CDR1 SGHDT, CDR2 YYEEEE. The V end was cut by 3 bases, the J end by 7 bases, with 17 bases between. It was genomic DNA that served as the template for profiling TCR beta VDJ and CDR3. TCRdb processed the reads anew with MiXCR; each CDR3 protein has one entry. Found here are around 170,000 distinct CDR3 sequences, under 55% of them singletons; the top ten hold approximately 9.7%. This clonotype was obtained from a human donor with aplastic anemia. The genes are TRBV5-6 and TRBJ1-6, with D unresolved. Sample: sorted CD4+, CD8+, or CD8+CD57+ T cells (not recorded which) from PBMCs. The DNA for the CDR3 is TGTGCCAGCAGCTCGGATAGGGTTGGGAGGAATTCACCCCTCCACTTT. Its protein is CASSSDRVGRNSPLHF.